This T cell receptor (beta chain) was sequenced for a study of cytomegalovirus exposure and HLA in healthy donors. The CDR3 spans 13 residues. The ends were cut back, 7 bases at V and 4 bases at J, with 10 bases in the middle. CDR1 is MDHEN, CDR2 SYDVKM, per germline. It was with 60 Vbeta and 13 Jbeta primers that the PCR ran. Method: immunoSEQ multiplex PCR; TCRdb's copy keeps in-frame clones and lacks some. In total, the table holds about 200,000 clones. The receptor comes from a woman in her twenties or thirties in good health and CMV-seropositive. The chain uses TRBV28 and TRBJ2-2, with D perhaps TRBD2 (5 bases). Sequencing was performed on PBMCs. CDR3 loop: CASILRGTGELFF. The CDR3 region has the DNA TGTGCCAGCATCCTCCGGGGCACCGGGGAGCTGTTTTTT.